This T cell receptor (beta chain) came from a study of T cells in women clearing cervical HPV infection. Trimming took 2 bases from V and 0 from J; bases not matched to a gene: 6. Germline values: CDR1 ENHRY, CDR2 SYGVKD. This CDR3 has 16 residues. Measured with immunoSEQ multiplex PCR; TCRdb has only the in-frame clones, and not every one. This specimen shows about 30,000 clones; the ten leading clones hold 3.5%. About this clone itself: The sequenced fragment ends 3 residues before the CDR3 boundary, so the rest is inferred from the germline J gene.

The gene calls are TRBV10-3 and TRBJ1-2, with 7 bases lining up with TRBD1. The receptor's source is a woman aged 18 to 75 with a cervical HPV16 infection that either progressed to CIN3+ or cleared (not recorded which). Sequenced: blood buffy coat. Incomplete CDR3 DNA: TGTGCCATCAGTGAGGCACCAGGGACAGCTAACTATGGC. Its protein product is CAISEAPGTANYG. The entire CDR3 protein is CAISEAPGTANYGYTF.